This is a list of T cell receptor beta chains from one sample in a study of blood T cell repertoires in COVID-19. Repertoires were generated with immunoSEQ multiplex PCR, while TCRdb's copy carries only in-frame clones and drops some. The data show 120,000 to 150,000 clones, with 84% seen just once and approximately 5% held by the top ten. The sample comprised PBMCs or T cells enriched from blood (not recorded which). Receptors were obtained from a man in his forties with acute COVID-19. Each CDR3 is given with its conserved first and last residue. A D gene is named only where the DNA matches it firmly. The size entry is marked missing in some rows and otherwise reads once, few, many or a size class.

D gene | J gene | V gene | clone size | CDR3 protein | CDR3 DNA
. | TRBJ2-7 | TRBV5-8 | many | CASSWGVGGAQTYEQYF | TGTGCCAGCAGCTGGGGGGTTGGAGGGGCGCAGACGTACGAGCAGTACTTC
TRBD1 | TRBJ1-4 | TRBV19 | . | CASGQGNEKLFF | TGTGCCAGCGGACAGGGGAATGAAAAACTGTTTTTT
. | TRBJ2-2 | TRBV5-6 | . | CASSLDGTGELFF | TGTGCCAGCAGCCTCGACGGGACCGGGGAGCTGTTTTTT
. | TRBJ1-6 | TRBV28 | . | CASRATGDNSPLHF | TGTGCCAGCAGGGCGACAGGCGATAATTCACCCCTCCACTTT
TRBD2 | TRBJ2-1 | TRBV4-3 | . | CASSQDIAGGTYNEQFF | TGCGCCAGCAGCCAGGATATAGCGGGGGGGACCTACAATGAGCAGTTCTTC
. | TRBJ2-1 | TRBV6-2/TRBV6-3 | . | CASSYLGGNEQFF | TGTGCCAGCAGTTATCTGGGCGGGAATGAGCAGTTCTTC
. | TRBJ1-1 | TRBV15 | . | CATSLGGNTEAFF | TGTGCCACCAGCCTCGGGGGGAACACTGAAGCTTTCTTT
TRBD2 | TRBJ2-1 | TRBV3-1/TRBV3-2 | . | CASSQFLAGGSYNEQFF | TGTGCCAGCAGCCAGTTTCTAGCGGGTGGCTCCTACAATGAGCAGTTCTTC
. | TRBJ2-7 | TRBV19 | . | CASSISPLYEQYF | TGTGCCAGTAGTATTTCCCCCCTTTACGAGCAGTACTTC
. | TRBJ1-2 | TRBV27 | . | CASSLLGVGYGYTF | TGTGCCAGCAGTTTATTAGGGGTTGGCTATGGCTACACCTTC
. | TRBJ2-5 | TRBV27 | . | CASSSTQYEETQYF | TGTGCCAGCAGTTCCACTCAATATGAAGAGACCCAGTACTTC
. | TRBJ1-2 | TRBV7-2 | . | CASSLNSYGYTF | TGTGCCAGCAGCTTAAACAGCTATGGCTACACCTTC
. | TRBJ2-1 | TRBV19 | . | CASRFGQVSSYNEQFF | TGTGCCAGTAGATTTGGGCAGGTGAGCTCCTACAATGAGCAGTTCTTC
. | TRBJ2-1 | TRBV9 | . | CASSVAKLAPGPYNEQFF | TGTGCCAGCAGCGTAGCTAAGCTAGCCCCAGGACCCTACAATGAGCAGTTCTTC
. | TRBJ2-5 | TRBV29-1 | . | CSVDLQAGETQYF | TGCAGCGTTGACTTACAGGCCGGGGAGACCCAGTACTTC
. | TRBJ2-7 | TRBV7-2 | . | CASSLRGSYEQYF | TGTGCCAGCAGCCTCCGGGGTTCCTACGAGCAGTACTTC
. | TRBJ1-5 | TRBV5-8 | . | CASSLLEGLSYQPQHF | TGTGCCAGCAGCTTATTGGAGGGATTATCTTATCAGCCCCAGCATTTT
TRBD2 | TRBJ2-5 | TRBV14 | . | CASSQALPSGGGHQETQYF | TGTGCCAGCAGCCAAGCTCTGCCTAGCGGGGGGGGCCATCAAGAGACCCAGTACTTC
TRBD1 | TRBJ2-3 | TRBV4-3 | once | CASSPTDRAGDTQYF | TGCGCCAGCAGCCCAACTGACAGGGCAGGAGATACGCAGTATTTT
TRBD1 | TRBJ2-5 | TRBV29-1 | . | CSASTGGGETQYF | TGCAGCGCCTCGACAGGGGGGGGAGAGACCCAGTACTTC
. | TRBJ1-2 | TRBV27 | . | CASSLAGRRYTF | TGTGCCAGCAGTTTGGCAGGTCGCCGCTACACCTTC
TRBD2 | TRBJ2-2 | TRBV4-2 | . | CASSQETPAGANTGELFF | TGTGCCAGCAGCCAAGAGACGCCAGCGGGGGCGAACACCGGGGAGCTGTTTTTT
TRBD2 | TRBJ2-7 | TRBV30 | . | CAWSGGDYEQYF | TGTGCCTGGAGCGGGGGGGATTACGAGCAGTACTTC